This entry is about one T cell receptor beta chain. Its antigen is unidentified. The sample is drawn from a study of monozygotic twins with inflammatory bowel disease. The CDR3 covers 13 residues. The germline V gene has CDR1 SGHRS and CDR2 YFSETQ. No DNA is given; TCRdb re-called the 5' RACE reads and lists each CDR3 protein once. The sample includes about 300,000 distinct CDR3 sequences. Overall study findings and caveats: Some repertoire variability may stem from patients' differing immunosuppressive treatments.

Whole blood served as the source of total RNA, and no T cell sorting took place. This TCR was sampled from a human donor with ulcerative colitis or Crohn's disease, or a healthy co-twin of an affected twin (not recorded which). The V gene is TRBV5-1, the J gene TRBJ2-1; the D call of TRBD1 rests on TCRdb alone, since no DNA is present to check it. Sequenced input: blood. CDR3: CASSTQGGNEQFF.